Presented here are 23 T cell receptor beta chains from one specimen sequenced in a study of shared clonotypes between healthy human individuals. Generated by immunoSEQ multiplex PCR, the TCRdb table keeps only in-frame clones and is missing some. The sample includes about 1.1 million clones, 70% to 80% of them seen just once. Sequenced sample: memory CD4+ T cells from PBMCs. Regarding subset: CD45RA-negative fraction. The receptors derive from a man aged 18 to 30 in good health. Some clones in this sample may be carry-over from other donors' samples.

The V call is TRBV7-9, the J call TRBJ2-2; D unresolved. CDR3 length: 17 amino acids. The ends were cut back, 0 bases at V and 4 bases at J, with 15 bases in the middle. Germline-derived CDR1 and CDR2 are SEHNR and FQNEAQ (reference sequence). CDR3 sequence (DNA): TGTGCCAGCAGCTTAGCCGGATTGAGTCAGAGCACCGGGGAGCTGTTTTTT. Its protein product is CASSLAGLSQSTGELFF.

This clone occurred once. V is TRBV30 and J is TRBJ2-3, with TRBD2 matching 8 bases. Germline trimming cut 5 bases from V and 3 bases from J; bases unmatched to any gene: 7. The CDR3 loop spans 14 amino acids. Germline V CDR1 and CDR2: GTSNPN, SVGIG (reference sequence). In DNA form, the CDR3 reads TGTGCCTGGGGTTTAGGGACTAGGACAGATACGCAGTATTTT. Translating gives CAWGLGTRTDTQYF.

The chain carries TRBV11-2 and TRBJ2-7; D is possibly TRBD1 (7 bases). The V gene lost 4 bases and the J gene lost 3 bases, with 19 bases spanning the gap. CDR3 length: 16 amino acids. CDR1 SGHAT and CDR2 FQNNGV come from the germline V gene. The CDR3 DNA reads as TGTGCCAGCAGCTCGTGGAGGGGGCTGATGATCTACGAGCAGTACTTC. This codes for CASSSWRGLMIYEQYF.

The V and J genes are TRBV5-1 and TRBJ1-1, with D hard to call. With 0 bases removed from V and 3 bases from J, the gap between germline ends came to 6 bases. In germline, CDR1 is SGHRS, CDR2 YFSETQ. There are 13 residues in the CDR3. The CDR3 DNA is TGCGCCAGCAGCTTGGCTCCCCACACTGAAGCTTTCTTT. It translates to CASSLAPHTEAFF.

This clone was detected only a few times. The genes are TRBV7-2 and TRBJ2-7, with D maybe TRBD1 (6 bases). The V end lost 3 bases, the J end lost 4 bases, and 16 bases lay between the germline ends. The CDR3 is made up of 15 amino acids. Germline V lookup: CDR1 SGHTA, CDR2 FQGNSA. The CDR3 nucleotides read TGTGCCAGCAGCTTCCGTGGGCAGGGGCAGTACGAGCAGTACTTC. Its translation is CASSFRGQGQYEQYF.

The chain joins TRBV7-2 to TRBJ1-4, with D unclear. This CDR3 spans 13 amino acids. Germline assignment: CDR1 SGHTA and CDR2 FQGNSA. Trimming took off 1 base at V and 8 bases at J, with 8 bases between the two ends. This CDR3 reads CASSLGPTEKLFF. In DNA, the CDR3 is TGTGCCAGCAGCTTAGGCCCGACGGAAAAACTGTTTTTT.

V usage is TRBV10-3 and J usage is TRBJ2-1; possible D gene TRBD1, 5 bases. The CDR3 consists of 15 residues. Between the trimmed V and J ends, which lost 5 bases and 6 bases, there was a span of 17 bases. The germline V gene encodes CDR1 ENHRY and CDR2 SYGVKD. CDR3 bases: TGTGCCATCAGTTCAGACTGGACATCTCGCAATGAGCAGTTCTTC. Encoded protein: CAISSDWTSRNEQFF.

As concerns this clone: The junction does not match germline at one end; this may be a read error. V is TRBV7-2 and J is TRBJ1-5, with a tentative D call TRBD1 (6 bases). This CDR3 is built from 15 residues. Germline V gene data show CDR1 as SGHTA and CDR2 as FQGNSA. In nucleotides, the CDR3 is TGTGCCAGCAGCCTAGCAGACAGGAGTCATCAGCCCCAGCATTTT. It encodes CASSLADRSHQPQHF. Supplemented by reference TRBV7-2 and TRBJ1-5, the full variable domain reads GAGVSQSPSNKVTEKGKDVELRCDPISGHTALYWYRQSLGQGLEFLIYFQGNSAPDKSGLPSDRFSAERTGGSVSTLTIQRTQQEDSAVYLCASSLADRSHQPQHFGDGTRLSIL.

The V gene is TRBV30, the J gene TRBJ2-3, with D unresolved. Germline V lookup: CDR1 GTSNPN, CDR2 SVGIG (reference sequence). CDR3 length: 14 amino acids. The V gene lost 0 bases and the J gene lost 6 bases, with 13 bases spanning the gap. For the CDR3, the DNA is TGTGCCTGGAGTGTGATGTCCCGGTCCGATACGCAGTATTTT. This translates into CAWSVMSRSDTQYF.

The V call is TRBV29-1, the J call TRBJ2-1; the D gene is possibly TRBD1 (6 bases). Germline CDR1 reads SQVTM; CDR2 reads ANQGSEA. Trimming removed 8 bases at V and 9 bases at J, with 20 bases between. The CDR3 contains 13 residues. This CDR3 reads CSLFDRTHREQFF. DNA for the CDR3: TGCAGCCTTTTCGACAGGACCCACCGTGAGCAGTTCTTC.

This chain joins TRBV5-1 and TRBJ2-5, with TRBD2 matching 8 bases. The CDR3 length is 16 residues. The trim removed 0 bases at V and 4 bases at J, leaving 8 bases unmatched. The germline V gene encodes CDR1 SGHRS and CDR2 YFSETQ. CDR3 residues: CASSLAGDGRGETQYF. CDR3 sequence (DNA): TGCGCCAGCAGCTTGGCCGGGGACGGGAGGGGAGAGACCCAGTACTTC.

The CDR3 nucleotides are TGTGCCTGGAGTCGGCAGGGCCTTTCCTACGAGCAGTACTTC. Translation gives CAWSRQGLSYEQYF. The chain couples TRBV30 to TRBJ2-5; weak D call: TRBD1 (5 bases). The J call may not be correct, given that the DNA end is closer to TRBJ2-7. This CDR3 is built from 14 residues. Germline V CDR1 and CDR2: GTSNPN, SVGIG (reference sequence).

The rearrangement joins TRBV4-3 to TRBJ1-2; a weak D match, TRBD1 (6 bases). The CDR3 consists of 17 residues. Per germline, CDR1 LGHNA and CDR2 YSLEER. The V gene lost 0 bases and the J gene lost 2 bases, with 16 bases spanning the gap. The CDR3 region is CASSQDFGGRGNYGYTF. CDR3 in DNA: TGCGCCAGCAGCCAAGACTTTGGGGGCCGGGGAAACTATGGCTACACCTTC.

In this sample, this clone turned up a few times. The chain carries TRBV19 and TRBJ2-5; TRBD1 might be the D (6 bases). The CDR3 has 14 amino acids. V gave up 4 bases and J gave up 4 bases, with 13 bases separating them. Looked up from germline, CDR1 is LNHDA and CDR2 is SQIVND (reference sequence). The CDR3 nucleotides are TGTGCCAGTAGTAATCCGGGCAGGGGAGAGACCCAGTACTTC. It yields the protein CASSNPGRGETQYF.

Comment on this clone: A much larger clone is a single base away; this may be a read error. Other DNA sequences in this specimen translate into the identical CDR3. CDR3 loop: CSASLTDTQYF. Written as DNA, the CDR3 is TGCAGTGCTAGTCTCACAGATACGCAGTATTTT. The V gene is TRBV20-1, the J gene TRBJ2-3; D ambiguous. V dropped 3 bases and J dropped 2 bases, with 3 bases sitting between them. This CDR3 region has 11 residues. Germline loops: CDR1 DFQATT, CDR2 SNEGSKA (reference sequence).

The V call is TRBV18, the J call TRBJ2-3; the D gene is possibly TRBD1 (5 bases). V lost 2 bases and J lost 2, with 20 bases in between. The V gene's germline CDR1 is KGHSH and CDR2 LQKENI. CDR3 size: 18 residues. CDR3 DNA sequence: TGTGCCAGCTCACCAAATAGGCAGGGCCTTATCAACACAGATACGCAGTATTTT. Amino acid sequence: CASSPNRQGLINTDTQYF.

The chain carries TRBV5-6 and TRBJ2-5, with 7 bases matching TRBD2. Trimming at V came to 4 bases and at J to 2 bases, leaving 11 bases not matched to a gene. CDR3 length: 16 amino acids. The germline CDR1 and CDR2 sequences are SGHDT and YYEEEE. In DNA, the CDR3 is TGTGCCAGCAGCGGCCGGGGAGCGGGGCTACAAGAGACCCAGTACTTC. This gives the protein CASSGRGAGLQETQYF.

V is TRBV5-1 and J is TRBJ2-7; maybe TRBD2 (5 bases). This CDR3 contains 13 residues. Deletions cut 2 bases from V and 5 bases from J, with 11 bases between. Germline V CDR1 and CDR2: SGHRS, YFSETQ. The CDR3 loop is CASSFASYDEQYF. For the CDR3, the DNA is TGCGCCAGCAGCTTCGCTAGCTATGACGAGCAGTACTTC.

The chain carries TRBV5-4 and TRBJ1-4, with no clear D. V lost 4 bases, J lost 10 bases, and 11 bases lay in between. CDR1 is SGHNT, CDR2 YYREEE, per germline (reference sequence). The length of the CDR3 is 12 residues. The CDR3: CASSPPFGKLFF. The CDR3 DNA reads TGTGCCAGCAGCCCCCCATTTGGAAAACTGTTTTTT.

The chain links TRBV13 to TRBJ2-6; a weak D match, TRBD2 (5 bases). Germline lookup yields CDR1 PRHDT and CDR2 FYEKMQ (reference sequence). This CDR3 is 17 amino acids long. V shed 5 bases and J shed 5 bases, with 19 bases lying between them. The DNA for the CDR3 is TGTGCCAGCAGCCGACCCAGTCTCGGGGAGCGGGCCAACGTCCTGACTTTC. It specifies CASSRPSLGERANVLTF.

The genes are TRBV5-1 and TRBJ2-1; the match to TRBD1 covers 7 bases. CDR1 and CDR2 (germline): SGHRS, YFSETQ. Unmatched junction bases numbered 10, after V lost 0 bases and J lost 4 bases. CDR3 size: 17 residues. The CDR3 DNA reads TGCGCCAGCAGCTTGGGAGGGACAGCAAAAGTTTACAATGAGCAGTTCTTC. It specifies CASSLGGTAKVYNEQFF.

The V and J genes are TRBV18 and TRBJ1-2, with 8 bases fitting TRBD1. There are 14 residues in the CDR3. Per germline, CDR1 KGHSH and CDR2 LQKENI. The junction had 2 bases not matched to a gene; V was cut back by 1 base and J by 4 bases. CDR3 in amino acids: CASSPQTGAYGYTF. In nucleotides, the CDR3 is TGTGCCAGCTCACCACAGACAGGGGCCTATGGCTACACCTTC.

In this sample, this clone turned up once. Written as DNA, the CDR3 is TGTGCCAGCAGTGACTTGGGACAGGGTTCCTACGAGCAGTACTTC. Translating it yields CASSDLGQGSYEQYF. V usage is TRBV2 and J usage is TRBJ2-7; 9 bases align to TRBD1. This CDR3 has 15 amino acids. Germline V gives CDR1 SNHLY, CDR2 FYNNEI. V trimming: 3 bases; J trimming: 1 base; junction bases outside the gene matches: 4.